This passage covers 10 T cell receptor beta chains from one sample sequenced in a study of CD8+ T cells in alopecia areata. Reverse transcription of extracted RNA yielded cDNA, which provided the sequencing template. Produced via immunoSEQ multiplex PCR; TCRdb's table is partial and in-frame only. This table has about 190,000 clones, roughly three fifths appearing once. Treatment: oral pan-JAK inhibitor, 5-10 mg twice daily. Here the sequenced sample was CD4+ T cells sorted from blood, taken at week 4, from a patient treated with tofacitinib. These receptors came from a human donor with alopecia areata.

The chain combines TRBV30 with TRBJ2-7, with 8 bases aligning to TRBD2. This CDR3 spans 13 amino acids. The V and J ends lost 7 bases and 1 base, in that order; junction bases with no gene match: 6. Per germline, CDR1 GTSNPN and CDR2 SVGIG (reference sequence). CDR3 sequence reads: CAYEVAGSYEQYF. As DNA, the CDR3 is TGTGCCTACGAGGTAGCGGGATCCTACGAGCAGTACTTC.

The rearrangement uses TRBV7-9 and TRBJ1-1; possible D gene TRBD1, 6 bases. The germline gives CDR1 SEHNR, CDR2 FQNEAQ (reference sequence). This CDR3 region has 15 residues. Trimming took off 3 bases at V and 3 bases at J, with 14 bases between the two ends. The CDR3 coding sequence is TGTGCCAGCAGCTTGCTCCAGGGGATGTACACTGAAGCTTTCTTT. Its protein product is CASSLLQGMYTEAFF.

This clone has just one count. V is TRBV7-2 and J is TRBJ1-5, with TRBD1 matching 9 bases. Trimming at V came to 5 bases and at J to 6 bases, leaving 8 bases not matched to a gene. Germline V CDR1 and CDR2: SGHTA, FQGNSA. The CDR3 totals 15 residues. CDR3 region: CASSEGQGQGQPQHF. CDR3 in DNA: TGTGCCAGCAGCGAGGGACAGGGACAGGGTCAGCCCCAGCATTTT.

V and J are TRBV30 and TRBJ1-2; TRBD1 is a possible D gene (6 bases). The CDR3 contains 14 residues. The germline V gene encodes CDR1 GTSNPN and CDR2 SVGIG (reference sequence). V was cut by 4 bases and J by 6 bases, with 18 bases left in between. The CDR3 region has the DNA TGTGCCTGGAATCAGGGGAGGGAGTGGAATGGCTACACCTTC. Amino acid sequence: CAWNQGREWNGYTF.

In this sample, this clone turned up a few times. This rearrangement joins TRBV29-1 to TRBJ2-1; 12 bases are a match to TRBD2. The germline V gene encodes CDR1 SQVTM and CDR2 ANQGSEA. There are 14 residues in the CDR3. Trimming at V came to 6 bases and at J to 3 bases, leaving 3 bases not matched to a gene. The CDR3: CSVLAGGGYNEQFF. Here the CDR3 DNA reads TGCAGCGTGCTAGCGGGAGGGGGCTACAATGAGCAGTTCTTC.

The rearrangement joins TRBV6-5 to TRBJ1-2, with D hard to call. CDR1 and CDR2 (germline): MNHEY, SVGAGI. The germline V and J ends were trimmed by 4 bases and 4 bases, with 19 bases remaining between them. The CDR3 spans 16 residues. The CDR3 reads CASSSPRGTGPYGYTF. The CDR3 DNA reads TGTGCCAGCAGTTCCCCGCGCGGTACCGGCCCCTATGGCTACACCTTC.

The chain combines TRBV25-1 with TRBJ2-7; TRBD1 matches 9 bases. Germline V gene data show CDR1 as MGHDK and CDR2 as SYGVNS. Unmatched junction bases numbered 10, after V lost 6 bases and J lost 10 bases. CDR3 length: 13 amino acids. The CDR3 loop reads CASRGVPGQGQYF. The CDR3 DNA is TGTGCCAGCAGGGGGGTCCCGGGACAGGGTCAGTACTTC.

The CDR3 bases are TGCGCCAGCAGCCAAGGGCATTTAAATCAGCCCCAGCATTTT. Translating gives CASSQGHLNQPQHF. The J gene is TRBJ1-5, the V gene TRBV4-1; D is uncertain. Looked up from germline, CDR1 is MGHRA and CDR2 is YSYEKL. The CDR3 covers 14 residues. V lost 1 base to trimming and J lost 4 bases, with 8 bases between them.

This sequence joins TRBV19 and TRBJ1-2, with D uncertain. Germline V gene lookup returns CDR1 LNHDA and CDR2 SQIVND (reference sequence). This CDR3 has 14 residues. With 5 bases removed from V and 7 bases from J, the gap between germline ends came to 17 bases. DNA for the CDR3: TGTGCCAGTAGTGGCCCTAGGGCATCGCTTGGCTACACCTTC. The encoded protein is CASSGPRASLGYTF.

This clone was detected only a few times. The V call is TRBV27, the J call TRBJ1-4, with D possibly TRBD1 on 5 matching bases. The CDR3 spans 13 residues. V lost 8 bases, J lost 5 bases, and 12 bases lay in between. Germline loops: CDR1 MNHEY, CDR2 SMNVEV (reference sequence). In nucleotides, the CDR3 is TGTGCCAGCGGGGGGTTGAGGAATGAAAAACTGTTTTTT. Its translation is CASGGLRNEKLFF.